These T cell receptor beta chains were read from a single sample in a study of blood T cell repertoires in COVID-19. Repertoires were generated with immunoSEQ multiplex PCR, while TCRdb's copy carries only in-frame clones and drops some. The profile shows a few hundred thousand clones, approximately 80% of them singletons. Sequencing was done on a sample of PBMCs or T cells enriched from blood (not recorded which). These receptor sequences come from a man aged 25 to 45 with acute COVID-19. Each CDR3 is given with its conserved first and last residue. A D gene is named only where the DNA matches it firmly. Clone size is not always given. Where it is, it says once, few, many or a class for expanded clones.

NA | TRBJ1-5 | 13 | TRBV3-1/TRBV3-2 | NA | TGTGCCAGCAGCCAAGGTGGGGGGAGGCCCCAGCATTTT | CASSQGGGRPQHF
NA | TRBJ2-1 | 15 | TRBV5-4 | NA | TGTGCCAGCAGCTTGGTTCGGGGGGCGAGGAATGAGCAGTTCTTC | CASSLVRGARNEQFF
NA | TRBJ1-5 | 15 | TRBV18 | TRBD1 | TGTGCCAGCTCACCGGGACAGGGGTTGATTCAGCCCCAGCATTTT | CASSPGQGLIQPQHF
NA | TRBJ2-7 | 15 | TRBV4-1 | TRBD2 | TGCGCCAGCAGCACACACGGGACTACCCCGGACGAGCAGTACTTC | CASSTHGTTPDEQYF
NA | TRBJ1-5 | 13 | TRBV6-5 | NA | TGTGCCAGCAGCCCACAGGGCTGGGAGCCCCAGCATTTT | CASSPQGWEPQHF
NA | TRBJ2-7 | 13 | TRBV5-4 | TRBD1 | TGTGCCAGCATCGGGACAGGGGTCGGGGAGCAGTACTTC | CASIGTGVGEQYF
once | TRBJ1-5 | 15 | TRBV28 | TRBD1 | TGTGCCAGCAGTTTGCACAGGGGGCAGGTTCAGCCCCAGCATTTT | CASSLHRGQVQPQHF
NA | TRBJ1-1 | 13 | TRBV6-5 | TRBD1 | TGTGCCAGCGAAACAGGGGGCCACACTGAAGCTTTCTTT | CASETGGHTEAFF
NA | TRBJ1-4 | 15 | TRBV19 | NA | TGTGCCAGTAGGGGGGCGACTGCAACTAATGAAAAACTGTTTTTT | CASRGATATNEKLFF
NA | TRBJ2-1 | 15 | TRBV7-3 | NA | TGTGCCAGCAGCTTAGGGGCCACCGTGGGCAATGAGCAGTTCTTC | CASSLGATVGNEQFF
NA | TRBJ1-5 | 13 | TRBV30 | TRBD1 | TGTGCCGGAGGGACAGGGGACAATCAGCCCCAGCATTTT | CAGGTGDNQPQHF
NA | TRBJ2-1 | 17 | TRBV6-2/TRBV6-3 | NA | TGTGCCAGCAGTCTGACGAAGAACCTTGGACTGGCGAATGAGCAGTTCTTC | CASSLTKNLGLANEQFF